What follows are 18 T cell receptor beta chains derived from one specimen sequenced in a study of blood T cell repertoires in COVID-19 (dated by TCRdb to between 2020 and 2021). Library preparation used the immunoSEQ multiplex PCR assay. TCRdb limited this immuneACCESS table to in-frame rearrangements with V and J called. A share of clones is missing; checked studies link under half to unresolved V genes, and the rest is unexplained. In this sample the table shows a few hundred thousand clones, 85% to 90% of which occur a single time. The top ten clonotypes cover roughly 1.2% of the sample. The source material was PBMCs or T cells enriched from blood (not recorded which). These receptors were taken from a man aged 25 to 40 who had recovered from COVID-19.

The V and J genes are TRBV6-1 and TRBJ1-2, with 7 nucleotides matching TRBD1. This CDR3 comprises 19 residues. From germline, CDR1 is MNHNS and CDR2 SASEGT. Unmatched junction bases numbered 21, after V lost 1 base and J lost 7 bases. The CDR3 loop is CASSEVVGGAYVFRGGYTF. The CDR3 coding sequence is TGTGCCAGCAGTGAAGTAGTAGGGGGCGCTTACGTATTCCGTGGTGGCTACACCTTC.

The genes are TRBV5-1 and TRBJ1-2; perhaps TRBD1 as D (6 bases). CDR1 is SGHRS, CDR2 YFSETQ, per germline. Deletions cut 0 bases from V and 8 bases from J, with 11 bases between. The CDR3 loop spans 13 amino acids. The CDR3 DNA sequence: TGCGCCAGCAGCTTGGTACAGGGCTCAGGCTACACCTTC. Translation gives CASSLVQGSGYTF.

This clone was picked up a small number of times. V gene TRBV19 combines with J gene TRBJ1-2; D is perhaps TRBD1 (6 bases). Germline V gene lookup returns CDR1 LNHDA and CDR2 SQIVND (reference sequence). The CDR3 contains 14 residues. V gave up 5 bases and J gave up 3 bases, with 13 bases separating them. DNA of the CDR3: TGTGCCAGTAGTCCCTTACAGGGACACTATGGCTACACCTTC. Translated, it gives CASSPLQGHYGYTF.

The J gene is TRBJ1-6, the V gene TRBV10-3; D perhaps matches TRBD1 (5 bases). Germline loops: CDR1 ENHRY, CDR2 SYGVKD. The V end was cut by 11 bases, the J end by 3 bases, with 11 bases between. The CDR3 contains 13 residues. This CDR3 reads CASRQNYNSPLHF. The DNA for the CDR3 is TGTGCCTCCAGACAGAACTATAATTCACCCCTCCACTTT.

The chain is built from TRBV5-6 and TRBJ2-2; 8 positions match TRBD2. After removal of 0 bases from V and 6 bases from J, the junction contained 4 bases not matched to a gene. CDR3 length: 15 amino acids. CDR1 and CDR2 (germline): SGHDT, YYEEEE. The DNA of the CDR3 is TGTGCCAGCAGCTTGGGGGCGGGGGGCCCCGGGGAGCTGTTTTTT. Translation: CASSLGAGGPGELFF.

This clone was seen just once. The CDR3 nucleotides read TGTGCCAGCAGTTACTCAGGGGCCCGCTCCTACAATGAGCAGTTCTTC. Translation: CASSYSGARSYNEQFF. This chain connects TRBV6-5 to TRBJ2-1; D is perhaps TRBD1 (5 bases). This CDR3 comprises 16 residues. V gave up 0 bases and J gave up 0 bases, with 9 bases separating them. Germline-derived CDR1 and CDR2 are MNHEY and SVGAGI.

This clone showed up just once. The chain has TRBV5-5 and TRBJ2-7; TRBD1 aligns across 8 bases. Germline values: CDR1 SGHKS, CDR2 YYEKEE (reference sequence). V was clipped by 3 bases and J by 3 bases; unmatched bases: 5. The CDR3 has 14 residues. The CDR3 reads CASSSTGTGYEQYF. In nucleotides, the CDR3 is TGTGCCAGCAGCTCCACCGGGACAGGCTACGAGCAGTACTTC.

V is TRBV7-6 and J is TRBJ1-6; TRBD1 is a possible D gene (5 bases). Germline-derived CDR1 and CDR2 are SGHVS and FNYEAQ. This CDR3 spans 15 amino acids. V was trimmed by 5 bases and J by 7 bases, leaving 15 bases between them. CDR3 coding DNA: TGTGCCAGCAGCCTCGCGGAAGGGGCAAATTCACCCCTCCACTTT. This translates into CASSLAEGANSPLHF.

The chain employs TRBV6-1 and TRBJ2-7; tentatively, D is TRBD1 (5 bases). The CDR3 runs to 13 residues. V was pared by 3 bases and J by 3 bases, with 9 bases between. The germline gives CDR1 MNHNS, CDR2 SASEGT. The chain's CDR3 is CASSDRQSYEQYF. CDR3 nucleotides: TGTGCCAGCAGTGACCGACAGAGCTACGAGCAGTACTTC.

The CDR3 coding sequence is TGCAGTGCCGAGAGCACCGGGGAGCTGTTTTTT. This encodes CSAESTGELFF. J is TRBJ2-2 and V is TRBV20-1, with D unclear. The CDR3 loop spans 11 amino acids. Germline lookup yields CDR1 DFQATT and CDR2 SNEGSKA (reference sequence). Trimming cost V 6 bases and J 4 bases, with 6 bases left between them.

V is TRBV30 and J is TRBJ2-1; 8 bases are shared with TRBD2. CDR1 and CDR2 from the germline V gene are GTSNPN and SVGIG (reference sequence). V trimming: 2 bases; J trimming: 6 bases; junction bases outside the gene matches: 12. The CDR3 covers 16 residues. CDR3 nucleotides: TGTGCCTGGAGTATTCCCCGGGGGGGCCGGGCCAATGAGCAGTTCTTC. Translating it yields CAWSIPRGGRANEQFF. Complete variable domain (other parts from reference TRBV30 and TRBJ2-1): SQTIHQWPATLVQPVGSPLSLECTVEGTSNPNLYWYRQAAGRGLQLLFYSVGIGQISSEVPQNLSASRPQDRQFILSSKKLLLSDSGFYLCAWSIPRGGRANEQFFGPGTRLTVL.

This clone was recorded only once. CDR3 coding DNA: TGTGCCAGTAGTATAAAGGCGGGAGGGTACTACAATGAGCAGTTCTTC. It translates to CASSIKAGGYYNEQFF. V usage is TRBV19 and J usage is TRBJ2-1, with TRBD2 identical over 9 bases. V shed 2 bases, J shed 3 bases, and the junction held 5 bases outside the gene matches. Germline V CDR1 and CDR2: LNHDA, SQIVND (reference sequence). The CDR3 consists of 16 residues.

The chain joins TRBV5-1 to TRBJ2-7, with D maybe TRBD1 (7 bases). The CDR3 extends over 13 amino acids. The V end was cut by 3 bases, the J end by 4 bases, with 11 bases between. CDR1 and CDR2 (germline): SGHRS, YFSETQ. The CDR3 loop is CASSSRGEYEQYF. The CDR3 DNA reads TGCGCCAGCAGCTCCAGGGGGGAGTACGAGCAGTACTTC.

This chain uses TRBV7-9 with TRBJ2-2; D possibly corresponds to TRBD2 (8 bases). The CDR3 runs to 17 residues. Per germline, CDR1 SEHNR and CDR2 FQNEAQ (reference sequence). The V and J ends lost 5 bases and 5 bases respectively, with 21 bases between them. The DNA of the CDR3 is TGTGCCAGCAGCCTCCCCGGGGGGGACAGTCTAACCGGGGAGCTGTTTTTT. Amino acid sequence: CASSLPGGDSLTGELFF.

The chain carries TRBV11-3 and TRBJ2-7; maybe TRBD1 (6 bases). Trimming shortened V by 2 bases and J by 4 bases, and 18 bases separated the two germline ends. The CDR3 consists of 16 residues. CDR1 is SGHNT and CDR2 is YENEEA in the germline V gene. The CDR3 spells CASSLQDRIDGYEQYF. Here the CDR3 DNA reads TGTGCCAGCAGCTTACAGGACAGAATAGATGGGTACGAGCAGTACTTC.

A single count supports this clone. The chain uses TRBV7-8 and TRBJ2-7; TRBD1 aligns across 9 bases. The CDR3 contains 15 residues. V lost 3 bases and J lost 3; bases outside the gene matches: 6. Germline-derived CDR1 and CDR2 are SGHVS and FQNEAQ. The CDR3 DNA follows: TGTGCCAGCAGCTTGGGGGCGACAGGGGGCTACGAGCAGTACTTC. It specifies CASSLGATGGYEQYF.

The chain joins TRBV6-5 to TRBJ2-5; D is perhaps TRBD1 (6 bases). Trimming shortened V by 0 bases and J by 4 bases, and 9 bases separated the two germline ends. The CDR3 runs to 14 residues. Germline CDR1 and CDR2: MNHEY and SVGAGI. Here the CDR3 DNA reads TGTGCCAGCAGTTACTCGTTACAGGGAGAGACCCAGTACTTC. Translation: CASSYSLQGETQYF.

The chain couples TRBV2 to TRBJ2-2, with 9 bases fitting TRBD2. Germline CDR1 SNHLY, CDR2 FYNNEI. This CDR3 is 15 amino acids long. V shed 6 bases and J 4 bases; nucleotides not matched to a gene: 6. The CDR3 bases are TGTGCCAGCAGGCAAACTAGCGGGCTCACCGGGGAGCTGTTTTTT. Protein product: CASRQTSGLTGELFF.